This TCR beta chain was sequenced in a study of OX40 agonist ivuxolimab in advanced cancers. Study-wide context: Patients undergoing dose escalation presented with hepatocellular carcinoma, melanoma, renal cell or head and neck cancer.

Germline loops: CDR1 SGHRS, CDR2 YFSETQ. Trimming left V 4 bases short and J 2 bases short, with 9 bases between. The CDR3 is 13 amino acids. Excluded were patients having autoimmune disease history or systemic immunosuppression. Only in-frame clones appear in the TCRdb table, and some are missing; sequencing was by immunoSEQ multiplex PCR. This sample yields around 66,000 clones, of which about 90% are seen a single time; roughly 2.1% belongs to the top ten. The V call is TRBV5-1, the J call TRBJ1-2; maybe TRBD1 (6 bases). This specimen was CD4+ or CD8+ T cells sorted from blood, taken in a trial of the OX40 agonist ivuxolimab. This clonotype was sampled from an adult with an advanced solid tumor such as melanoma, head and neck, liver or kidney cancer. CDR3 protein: CASSVGTNYGYTF. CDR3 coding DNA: TGCGCCAGCAGCGTCGGGACAAACTATGGCTACACCTTC.